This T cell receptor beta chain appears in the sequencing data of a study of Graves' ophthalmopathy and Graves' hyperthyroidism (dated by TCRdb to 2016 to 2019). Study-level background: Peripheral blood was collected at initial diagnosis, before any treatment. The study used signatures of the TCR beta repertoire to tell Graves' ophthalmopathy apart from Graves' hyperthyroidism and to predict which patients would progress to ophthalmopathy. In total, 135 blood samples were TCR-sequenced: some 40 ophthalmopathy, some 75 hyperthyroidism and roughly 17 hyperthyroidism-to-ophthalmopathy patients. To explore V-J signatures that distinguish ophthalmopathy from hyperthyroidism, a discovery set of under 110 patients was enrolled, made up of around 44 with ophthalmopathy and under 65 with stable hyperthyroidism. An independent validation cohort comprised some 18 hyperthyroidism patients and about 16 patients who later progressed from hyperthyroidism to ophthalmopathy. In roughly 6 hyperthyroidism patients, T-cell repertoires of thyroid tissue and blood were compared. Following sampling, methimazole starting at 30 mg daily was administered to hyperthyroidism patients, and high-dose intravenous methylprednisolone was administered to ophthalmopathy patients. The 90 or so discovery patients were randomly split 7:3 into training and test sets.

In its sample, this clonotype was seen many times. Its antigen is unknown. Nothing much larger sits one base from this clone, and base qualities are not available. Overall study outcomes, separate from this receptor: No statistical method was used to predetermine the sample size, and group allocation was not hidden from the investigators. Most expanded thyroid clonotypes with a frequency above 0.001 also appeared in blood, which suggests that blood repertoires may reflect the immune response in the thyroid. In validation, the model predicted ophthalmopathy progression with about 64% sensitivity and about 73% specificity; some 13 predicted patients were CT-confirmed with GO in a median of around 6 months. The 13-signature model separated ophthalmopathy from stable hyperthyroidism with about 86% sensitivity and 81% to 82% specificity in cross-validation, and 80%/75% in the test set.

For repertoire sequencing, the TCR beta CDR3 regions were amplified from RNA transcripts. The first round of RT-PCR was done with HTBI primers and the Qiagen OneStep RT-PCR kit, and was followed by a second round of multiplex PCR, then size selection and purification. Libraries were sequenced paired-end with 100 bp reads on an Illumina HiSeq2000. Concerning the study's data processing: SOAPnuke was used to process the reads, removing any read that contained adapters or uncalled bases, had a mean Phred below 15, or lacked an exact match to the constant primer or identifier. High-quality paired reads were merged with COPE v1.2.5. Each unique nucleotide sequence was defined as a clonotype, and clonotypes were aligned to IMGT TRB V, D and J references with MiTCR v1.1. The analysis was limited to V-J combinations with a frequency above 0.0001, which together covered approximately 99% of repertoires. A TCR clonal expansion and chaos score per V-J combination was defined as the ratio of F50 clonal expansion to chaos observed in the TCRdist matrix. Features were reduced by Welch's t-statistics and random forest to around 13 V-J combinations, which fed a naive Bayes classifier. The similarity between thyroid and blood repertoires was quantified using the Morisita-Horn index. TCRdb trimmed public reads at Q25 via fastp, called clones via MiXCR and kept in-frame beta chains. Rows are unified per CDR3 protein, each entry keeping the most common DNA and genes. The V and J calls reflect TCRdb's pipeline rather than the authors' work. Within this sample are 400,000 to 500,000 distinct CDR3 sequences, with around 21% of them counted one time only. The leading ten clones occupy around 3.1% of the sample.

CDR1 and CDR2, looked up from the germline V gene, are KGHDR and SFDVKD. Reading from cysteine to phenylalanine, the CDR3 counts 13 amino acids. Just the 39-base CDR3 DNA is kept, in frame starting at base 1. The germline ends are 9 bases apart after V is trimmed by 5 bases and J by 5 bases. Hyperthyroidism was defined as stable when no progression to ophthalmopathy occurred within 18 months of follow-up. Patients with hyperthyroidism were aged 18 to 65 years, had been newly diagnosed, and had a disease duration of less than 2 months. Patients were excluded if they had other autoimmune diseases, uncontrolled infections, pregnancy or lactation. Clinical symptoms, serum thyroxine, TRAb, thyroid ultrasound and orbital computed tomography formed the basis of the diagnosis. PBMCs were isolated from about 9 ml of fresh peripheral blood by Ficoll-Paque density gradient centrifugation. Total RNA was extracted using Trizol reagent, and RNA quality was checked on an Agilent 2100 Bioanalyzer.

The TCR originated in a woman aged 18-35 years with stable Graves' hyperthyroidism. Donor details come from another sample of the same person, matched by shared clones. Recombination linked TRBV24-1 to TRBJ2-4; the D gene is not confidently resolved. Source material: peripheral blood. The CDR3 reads CATSGQNQNIQYF. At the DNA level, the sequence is TGTGCCACCAGTGGCCAGAACCAAAACATTCAGTACTTC.